Each of the 32 T cell receptor beta chains below was sequenced from the same sample in a study of CD8 T cells in Susac syndrome. RNA was extracted with the RNeasy kit, and a quantity of about 0.45 to 1 ug was reverse transcribed using random hexamers. TCRdb reprocessed the immunoSEQ multiplex PCR reads with MiXCR, giving one entry per CDR3 protein. The table shows some 140,000 distinct CDR3 sequences, with approximately 95% occurring only once. Specimen: CD8+ T cells from PBMCs. All receptors derive from a human donor with Susac syndrome.

The chain combines TRBV4-1 with TRBJ2-7, with 10 nucleotides matching TRBD2. V lost 0 bases and J lost 3; bases outside the gene matches: 2. Germline CDR1 MGHRA, CDR2 YSYEKL. This CDR3 comprises 15 residues. The CDR3 region has the DNA TGCGCCAGCAGCCAAGAAGCTAGCGGGAGCTACGAGCAGTACTTC. Encoded protein: CASSQEASGSYEQYF.

This chain links TRBV3-1 with TRBJ2-1; 10 bases map to TRBD2. The CDR3 extends over 15 amino acids. The V gene's germline CDR1 is LGHDT and CDR2 YNNKEL (reference sequence). Trimming removed 2 bases from V and 6 bases from J; junction bases left unmatched: 4. The DNA of the CDR3 is TGTGCCAGCAGCCAAACTAGCGGGGTCTTCAATGAGCAGTTCTTC. It encodes CASSQTSGVFNEQFF.

The gene calls are TRBV27 and TRBJ2-7; D is tentatively TRBD1 or TRBD2 (5 bases each). The CDR3 contains 13 residues. The germline gives CDR1 MNHEY, CDR2 SMNVEV (reference sequence). Between the trimmed V and J ends, which lost 2 bases and 7 bases, there was a span of 12 bases. The CDR3 spells CASSLDSWGEQYF. The CDR3 region has the DNA TGTGCCAGCAGTTTAGACTCCTGGGGGGAGCAGTACTTC.

The V gene is TRBV20-1, the J gene TRBJ1-2; 8 bases line up with TRBD1. CDR3 length equals 13 residues. Trimming at V came to 4 bases and at J to 8 bases, leaving 9 bases not matched to a gene. Germline V gene lookup returns CDR1 DFQATT and CDR2 SNEGSKA (reference sequence). The CDR3 sequence: CSAITGGKIGYTF. The CDR3 coding sequence is TGCAGTGCTATAACAGGGGGAAAGATCGGCTACACCTTC.

This sequence joins TRBV3-1 and TRBJ2-1; the match to TRBD1 covers 9 bases. This CDR3 has 13 residues. The V gene end was trimmed by 6 bases and the J gene end by 6 bases; junction bases not matched to a gene: 3. CDR1 and CDR2 from the germline V gene are LGHDT and YNNKEL (reference sequence). This CDR3 reads CASRVTGGNEQFF. CDR3 DNA sequence: TGTGCCAGCAGAGTGACAGGGGGCAATGAGCAGTTCTTC.

The CDR3 is CASSLRGGSLEQFF. In DNA, the CDR3 is TGTGCCAGCAGCTTAAGGGGAGGCTCCCTTGAGCAGTTCTTC. The rearrangement links TRBV7-8 to TRBJ2-1; D perhaps matches TRBD2 (6 bases). Trimming took 2 bases from V and 9 from J, leaving 14 bases between them. This CDR3 has 14 residues. CDR1 is SGHVS, CDR2 FQNEAQ, per germline.

Points on this clonotype: One junction end disagrees with the germline gene, perhaps due to a read error. The chain joins TRBV9 to TRBJ1-1, with unresolved D. In germline, CDR1 is SGDLS, CDR2 YYNGEE. This CDR3 region has 15 residues. The CDR3 reads CASSVTEVMNAEAFF. The CDR3 DNA sequence: TGTGCCAGCAGCGTGACTGAGGTTATGAACGCTGAAGCTTTCTTT.

The chain recombines TRBV28 with TRBJ2-7, with a weak D call TRBD2 (6 bases). The CDR3 is 15 residues long. Germline values: CDR1 MDHEN, CDR2 SYDVKM. The V end was cut by 3 bases, the J end by 2 bases, with 14 bases between. The DNA of the CDR3 is TGTGCCAGCAGTTTCGCTGGGGGGTTAACCTACGAGCAGTACTTC. Translating it yields CASSFAGGLTYEQYF.

The chain recombines TRBV4-1 with TRBJ2-3; D uncertain. Trimming removed 3 bases at V and 0 bases at J, with 7 bases between. The CDR3 spans 14 residues. Germline lookup yields CDR1 MGHRA and CDR2 YSYEKL. For the CDR3, the DNA is TGCGCCAGCAGCCAGGTTACTAGCACAGATACGCAGTATTTT. Its protein is CASSQVTSTDTQYF.

This sequence joins TRBV4-1 and TRBJ2-5; TRBD1 matches 9 bases. In germline, CDR1 is MGHRA, CDR2 YSYEKL. Trimming took 4 bases from V and 4 from J; bases not matched to a gene: 4. The CDR3 contains 14 residues. CDR3 bases: TGCGCCAGCAGCCCTGGGACAGGGATAGAGACCCAGTACTTC. Amino acids: CASSPGTGIETQYF.

The V gene is TRBV12-3 or TRBV12-4, the J gene TRBJ1-1; 10 nucleotides agree with TRBD1. This CDR3 spans 15 amino acids. With 4 bases clipped from V and 0 bases from J, the junction kept 2 bases outside the gene matches. The CDR3 DNA follows: TGTGCCAGCAGTTCCGGGACAGGGGTGAACACTGAAGCTTTCTTT. Its protein product is CASSSGTGVNTEAFF.

The V call is TRBV7-9, the J call TRBJ2-7, with D tentatively TRBD1 or TRBD2 (5 bases each). The CDR3 length is 13 residues. Trimming removed 6 bases from V and 3 bases from J, with 12 bases in between. Germline CDR1 and CDR2: SEHNR and FQNEAQ (reference sequence). In nucleotides, the CDR3 is TGTGCCAGCAGGTCCGGGACCTTCTACGAGCAGTACTTC. Translated, it gives CASRSGTFYEQYF.

The chain has TRBV28 and TRBJ2-7; D gene uncertain. V lost 6 bases and J lost 6, with 24 bases in between. The CDR3 contains 16 residues. Germline CDR1 reads MDHEN; CDR2 reads SYDVKM. CDR3 nucleotides: TGTGCCAGCAGCCGACTCCAAGTGTTTGGGGTGGGCGAGCAGTACTTC. This translates into CASSRLQVFGVGEQYF.

The rearrangement joins TRBV9 to TRBJ2-1, with unresolved D. V was cut by 1 base and J by 0 bases, with 8 bases left in between. This CDR3 has 15 amino acids. Germline CDR1 reads SGDLS; CDR2 reads YYNGEE. CDR3 sequence: CASSVFRSSYNEQFF. CDR3 nucleotide sequence: TGTGCCAGCAGCGTATTTAGGAGCTCCTACAATGAGCAGTTCTTC.

The chain's CDR3 is CASSVGVGFGTEAFF. The CDR3 DNA sequence: TGTGCCAGCAGCGTAGGCGTGGGGTTTGGCACTGAAGCTTTCTTT. The chain carries TRBV9 and TRBJ1-1; D unclear. The CDR3 covers 15 residues. From germline, CDR1 is SGDLS and CDR2 YYNGEE. The V and J ends lost 0 bases and 4 bases respectively, with 13 bases between them.

The CDR3 loop reads CASNPGDWNQPQHF. DNA for the CDR3: TGTGCCAGCAACCCAGGGGATTGGAATCAGCCCCAGCATTTT. This chain connects TRBV9 to TRBJ1-5; tentative D call: TRBD1 (6 bases). V lost 6 bases to trimming and J lost 4 bases, with 14 bases between them. The CDR3 covers 14 residues. The germline V gene encodes CDR1 SGDLS and CDR2 YYNGEE.

V gene TRBV3-1 combines with J gene TRBJ2-5, with TRBD1 matching over 7 bases. V was pared by 2 bases and J by 5 bases, with 11 bases of the junction left unmatched. CDR1 is LGHDT, CDR2 YNNKEL, per germline (reference sequence). This CDR3 is 16 amino acids long. The CDR3 nucleotides read TGTGCCAGCAGCCAATCCTACGGGACAGCCTCGGAGACCCAGTACTTC. Translation gives CASSQSYGTASETQYF.

This chain links TRBV9 with TRBJ2-1; TRBD2 aligns across 10 bases. J was trimmed by 2 bases and V by 3 bases; bases with no gene match: 5. The CDR3 covers 16 residues. Germline V gene sequence: CDR1 SGDLS, CDR2 YYNGEE. The CDR3 coding sequence is TGTGCCAGCAGCGACGTTAGCGGGAGGCCCTACAATGAGCAGTTCTTC. Translated, it gives CASSDVSGRPYNEQFF.

This chain uses TRBV12-3 or TRBV12-4 with TRBJ1-2; the match to TRBD1 covers 8 bases. V shed 6 bases and J 4 bases; nucleotides not matched to a gene: 10. The CDR3 totals 15 residues. The CDR3 is CASSRSEGQAYGYTF. The DNA for the CDR3 is TGTGCCAGCAGCCGAAGTGAGGGACAGGCCTATGGCTACACCTTC.

This chain joins TRBV9 and TRBJ2-6; 12 bases match TRBD1. With V trimmed by 0 bases and J by 2 bases, 18 bases remained unmatched. CDR1 and CDR2 from the germline V gene are SGDLS and YYNGEE. The CDR3 is 23 residues long. This CDR3 reads CASSVVPTGTGGVGPPGANVLTF. The CDR3 coding sequence is TGTGCCAGCAGCGTAGTCCCGACCGGGACAGGGGGCGTAGGGCCACCTGGGGCCAACGTCCTGACTTTC.

The V call is TRBV28, the J call TRBJ2-5, with a possible D match to TRBD2 (6 bases). The CDR3 extends over 13 amino acids. Germline lookup yields CDR1 MDHEN and CDR2 SYDVKM. V lost 2 bases, J lost 7 bases, and 11 bases lay in between. DNA of the CDR3: TGTGCCAGCAGTTTACGACTAGACGTGACCCAGTACTTC. Translated, it gives CASSLRLDVTQYF.

This chain connects TRBV9 to TRBJ2-1; 12 bases fit TRBD2. Germline values: CDR1 SGDLS, CDR2 YYNGEE. The trim removed 1 base at V and 3 bases at J, leaving 2 bases unmatched. The CDR3 consists of 16 residues. CDR3 protein: CASSVPSGRDYNEQFF. DNA of the CDR3: TGTGCCAGCAGCGTACCTAGCGGGAGGGACTACAATGAGCAGTTCTTC. Together with reference TRBV9 and TRBJ2-1, the CDR3 gives the full variable domain: DSGVTQTPKHLITATGQRVTLRCSPRSGDLSVYWYQQSLDQGLQFLIQYYNGEERAKGNILERFSAQQFPDLHSELNLSSLELGDSALYFCASSVPSGRDYNEQFFGPGTRLTVL.

The chain recombines TRBV30 with TRBJ1-3; TRBD1 agrees at 10 bases. CDR1 and CDR2 from the germline V gene are GTSNPN and SVGIG (reference sequence). Trimming took 4 bases from V and 4 from J; bases not matched to a gene: 7. This CDR3 region has 15 residues. This chain's CDR3 is CAWKSTGGRGNTIYF. The CDR3 nucleotides are TGTGCCTGGAAGTCGACAGGGGGCAGAGGAAACACCATATATTTT.

The J gene is TRBJ2-7, the V gene TRBV9; possibly TRBD1 or TRBD2 for D (5 bases each). V lost 0 bases and J 6 bases, leaving 10 bases between the germline ends. CDR1 is SGDLS and CDR2 is YYNGEE in the germline V gene. This CDR3 is 13 amino acids long. DNA of the CDR3: TGTGCCAGCAGCGTAGTAGGTGGGGGCGAGCAGTACTTC. It encodes CASSVVGGGEQYF.

This clonotype was observed once. The genes are TRBV5-4 and TRBJ2-1; D may be TRBD2 (6 bases). Trimming took off 0 bases at V and 9 bases at J, with 7 bases between the two ends. The germline CDR1 and CDR2 sequences are SGHNT and YYREEE (reference sequence). There are 12 residues in the CDR3. DNA for the CDR3: TGTGCCAGCAGCTTGGAAGCGGGTGAGCAGTTCTTC. It codes for CASSLEAGEQFF.

The chain combines TRBV9 with TRBJ1-2; tentative D call: TRBD1 (5 bases). This CDR3 spans 12 amino acids. Trimming cost V 7 bases and J 6 bases, with 13 bases left between them. Germline loops: CDR1 SGDLS, CDR2 YYNGEE. The CDR3 loop is CASGDPVDGYTF. In DNA form, the CDR3 reads TGTGCCAGCGGGGACCCTGTCGATGGCTACACCTTC.

This clonotype was found once. The chain uses TRBV25-1 and TRBJ1-5, with a possible D match to TRBD1 (6 bases). Germline V lookup: CDR1 MGHDK, CDR2 SYGVNS. This CDR3 is built from 13 residues. The ends were cut back, 2 bases at V and 6 bases at J, with 8 bases in the middle. In nucleotides, the CDR3 is TGTGCCAGCAGTGAAGTGGGGGCTCAGCCCCAGCATTTT. The encoded protein is CASSEVGAQPQHF.

The J gene is TRBJ2-4, the V gene TRBV29-1; possibly TRBD1 for D (5 bases). The germline V gene encodes CDR1 SQVTM and CDR2 ANQGSEA. This CDR3 has 13 amino acids. Trimming removed 5 bases from V and 7 bases from J, with 15 bases in between. CDR3 in DNA: TGCAGCGTTAGGCTTCAGGGTTTTAACATTCAGTACTTC. The encoded protein is CSVRLQGFNIQYF.

This chain joins TRBV20-1 and TRBJ2-4; 9 nucleotides line up with TRBD1. Germline V gives CDR1 DFQATT, CDR2 SNEGSKA (reference sequence). V shed 7 bases, J shed 5 bases, and the junction held 9 bases outside the gene matches. The length of the CDR3 is 14 residues. Written as DNA, the CDR3 is TGCAGTGTACTTCACCGGGACAGGGAAAACATTCAGTACTTC. Protein: CSVLHRDRENIQYF.

The chain links TRBV5-1 to TRBJ2-1; 7 nucleotides match TRBD2. The V gene end was trimmed by 6 bases and the J gene end by 4 bases; junction bases not matched to a gene: 10. The CDR3 consists of 15 residues. Germline V gene sequence: CDR1 SGHRS, CDR2 YFSETQ. The CDR3 DNA sequence: TGCGCCAGCACTCCTGGCGGGAGTTTTTACAATGAGCAGTTCTTC. Residues: CASTPGGSFYNEQFF.

V and J are TRBV16 and TRBJ1-5, with a weak D call TRBD1 (6 bases). Trimming cost V 7 bases and J 4 bases, with 14 bases left between them. The V gene's germline CDR1 is KGHSY and CDR2 FQNENV. The CDR3 has 14 amino acids. CDR3: CASNPGTPNQPQHF. The CDR3 DNA reads as TGTGCCAGCAATCCCGGGACACCTAATCAGCCCCAGCATTTT. The whole variable domain, remainder taken from reference TRBV16 and TRBJ1-5, is GEEVAQTPKHLVRGEGQKAKLYCAPIKGHSYVFWYQQVLKNEFKFLISFQNENVFDETGMPKERFSAKCLPNSPCSLEIQATKLEDSAVYFCASNPGTPNQPQHFGDGTRLSIL.

The rearrangement links TRBV27 to TRBJ2-7, with 10 bases aligning to TRBD2. Per germline, CDR1 MNHEY and CDR2 SMNVEV (reference sequence). V shed 7 bases, J shed 7 bases, and the junction held 4 bases outside the gene matches. CDR3 length: 12 amino acids. The CDR3 here is CASKGLADEQYF. The CDR3 coding sequence is TGTGCCAGCAAAGGACTAGCGGATGAGCAGTACTTC.